This T cell receptor beta chain was recovered during a study of a mutant IDH1 vaccine in newly diagnosed glioma (TCRdb year 2021). With respect to the entire study: Patients were given eight vaccinations, in weeks 1, 3, 5, 7, 11, 15, 19 and 23, which matched visits V03 through V10. Vaccination was initiated 4-6 weeks after radiotherapy alone, or concurrently with temozolomide cycles in the chemotherapy-containing groups. The 30 to 40 treated patients were approximately 60% male and roughly 38% female, with a mean age of about 38 years. Prior to enrollment, standard therapy consisting of radiotherapy alone, temozolomide alone, or radiochemotherapy with temozolomide had been administered to patients, with the combination being received by most patients. Peripheral blood was collected at six visits: V03 (baseline), V05, V07, V10, V12 and V13. For exploratory analyses, 25 to 30 treated patients had longitudinal TCRB deep sequencing done wherever samples were available.

V has 5 bases trimmed and J has 10 bases trimmed; junction bases matching no gene number 6. The CDR3, cysteine through phenylalanine, is 13 amino acids long. Only the CDR3 DNA is retained, 39 bases long and in frame from the first base. Sequences MDHEN (CDR1) and SYDVKM (CDR2) are obtained from the germline V gene. The sample's time point, from its label and the paper: week 11, during vaccination. Each vaccine dose was 300 ug of a 20-mer mutant IDH1 peptide in Montanide, given subcutaneously with topical imiquimod. All donors had newly diagnosed IDH1-mutant astrocytomas of WHO grade 3 or 4 that showed loss of nuclear ATRX. The samples were drawn from NOA16, a multicentre, single-arm, open-label phase I trial in Germany that tested a mutant IDH1 peptide vaccine in humans for the first time. Genomic DNA for TCRB sequencing was extracted from EDTA blood using the DNeasy Blood and Tissue Kit. Library preparation employed the immunoSEQ multiplex PCR assay. The hsTCRB Kit was used according to the manufacturer's protocol to amplify rearranged TCR beta chain sequences. Sequencing of TCRB libraries was carried out on an Illumina MiSeq. The authors' pipeline ran thus. The proprietary platform of the kit vendor was used for demultiplexing, trimming and gene mapping. TCRdb mirrors the immuneACCESS table, restricted to in-frame sequences. Some clones are absent from its copies; in checked studies, under half trace to an unresolved V gene, and the reason for the others is unknown. The V and J calls and clone size come from that table; D and trimming were worked out from the DNA. Within this sample are around 120,000 clones, with around 80% of them counted one time only. Together, the top ten hold 4.5% to 5.5% of the sample.

Comment on this clone: Its specific antigen is unknown. No per-base quality is available; no much larger clone lies one base away.

The paper as a whole reports these results and caveats: Immune responses induced by the vaccine were seen in 90% to 95% of patients across multiple MHC alleles. PBMC samples for TCRB deep sequencing were selected based on availability. According to the authors, sample limitations meant that analyses of patient blood samples could not be reproduced. Changes in the top peripheral T cell clonotypes picked up by TCRB sequencing did not appear to be linked to pseudoprogression.

The sequence links TRBV28 to TRBJ2-1, with 9 bases matching TRBD2. The sequence was collected from a man aged 35 to 55 with glioma. Sequencing used PBMCs, obtained from a glioma patient whose treatment included an IDH1 peptide vaccine. The CDR3 in this case is CASSPGLAGEQFF. The DNA is as follows: TGTGCCAGCAGTCCGGGACTAGCTGGCGAGCAGTTCTTC. The full variable domain, with segments outside the CDR3 supplied by the reference TRBV28 and TRBJ2-1 proteins, appears as DVKVTQSSRYLVKRTGEKVFLECVQDMDHENMFWYRQDPGLGLRLIYFSYDVKMKEKGDIPEGYSVSREKKERFSLILESASTNQTSMYLCASSPGLAGEQFFGPGTRLTVL.